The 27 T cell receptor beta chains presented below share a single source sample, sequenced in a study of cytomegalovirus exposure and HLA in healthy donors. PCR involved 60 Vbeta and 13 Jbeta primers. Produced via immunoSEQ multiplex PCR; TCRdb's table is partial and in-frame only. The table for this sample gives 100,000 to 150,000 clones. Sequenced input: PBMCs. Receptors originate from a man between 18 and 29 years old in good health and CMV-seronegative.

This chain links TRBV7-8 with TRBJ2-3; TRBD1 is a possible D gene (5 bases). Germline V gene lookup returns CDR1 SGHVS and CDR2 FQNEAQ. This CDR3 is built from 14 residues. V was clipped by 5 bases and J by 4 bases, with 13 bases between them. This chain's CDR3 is CASSPDVGPDTQYF. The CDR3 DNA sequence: TGTGCCAGCAGCCCGGATGTGGGGCCAGATACGCAGTATTTT.

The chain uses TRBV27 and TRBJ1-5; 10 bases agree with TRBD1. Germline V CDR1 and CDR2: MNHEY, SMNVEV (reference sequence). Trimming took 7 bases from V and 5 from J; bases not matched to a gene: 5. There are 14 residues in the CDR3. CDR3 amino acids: CASNRQGADQPQHF. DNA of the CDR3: TGTGCCAGCAATCGACAGGGGGCTGATCAGCCCCAGCATTTT.

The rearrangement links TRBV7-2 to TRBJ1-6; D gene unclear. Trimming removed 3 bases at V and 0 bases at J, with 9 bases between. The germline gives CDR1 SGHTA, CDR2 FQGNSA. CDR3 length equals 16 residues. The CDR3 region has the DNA TGTGCCAGCAGCTTCGTCAGTACCTCCTATAATTCACCCCTCCACTTT. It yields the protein CASSFVSTSYNSPLHF.

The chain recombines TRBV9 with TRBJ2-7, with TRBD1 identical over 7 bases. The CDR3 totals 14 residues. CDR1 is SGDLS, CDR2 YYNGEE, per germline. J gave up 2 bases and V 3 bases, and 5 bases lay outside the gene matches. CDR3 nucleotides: TGTGCCAGCAGCGCTGAGACAGGGACCTACGAGCAGTACTTC. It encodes CASSAETGTYEQYF. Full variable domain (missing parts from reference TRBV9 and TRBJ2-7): DSGVTQTPKHLITATGQRVTLRCSPRSGDLSVYWYQQSLDQGLQFLIQYYNGEERAKGNILERFSAQQFPDLHSELNLSSLELGDSALYFCASSAETGTYEQYFGPGTRLTVT.

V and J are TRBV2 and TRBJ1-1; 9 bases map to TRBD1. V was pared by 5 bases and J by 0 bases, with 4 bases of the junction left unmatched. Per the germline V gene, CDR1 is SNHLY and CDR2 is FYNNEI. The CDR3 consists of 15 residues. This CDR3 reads CASSIQGAMNTEAFF. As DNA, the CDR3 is TGTGCCAGCAGTATACAGGGGGCGATGAACACTGAAGCTTTCTTT.

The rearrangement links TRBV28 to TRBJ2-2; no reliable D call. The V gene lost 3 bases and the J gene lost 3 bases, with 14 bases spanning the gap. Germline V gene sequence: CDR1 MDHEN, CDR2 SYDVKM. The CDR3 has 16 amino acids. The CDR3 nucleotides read TGTGCCAGCAGTTTGATTTATCCCACATACACCGGGGAGCTGTTTTTT. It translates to CASSLIYPTYTGELFF.

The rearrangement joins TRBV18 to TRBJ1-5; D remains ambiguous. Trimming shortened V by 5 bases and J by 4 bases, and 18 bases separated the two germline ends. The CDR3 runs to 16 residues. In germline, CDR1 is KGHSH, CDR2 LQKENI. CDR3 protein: CASSSTYSRPNQPQHF. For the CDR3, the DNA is TGTGCCAGCTCATCAACGTATTCGAGGCCAAATCAGCCCCAGCATTTT.

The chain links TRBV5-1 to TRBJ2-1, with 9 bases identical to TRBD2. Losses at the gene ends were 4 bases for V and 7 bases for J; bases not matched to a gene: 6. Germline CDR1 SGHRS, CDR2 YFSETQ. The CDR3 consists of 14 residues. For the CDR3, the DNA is TGCGCCAGCAGCGCGGGAGGGGGTGGGAATGAGCAGTTCTTC. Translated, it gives CASSAGGGGNEQFF.

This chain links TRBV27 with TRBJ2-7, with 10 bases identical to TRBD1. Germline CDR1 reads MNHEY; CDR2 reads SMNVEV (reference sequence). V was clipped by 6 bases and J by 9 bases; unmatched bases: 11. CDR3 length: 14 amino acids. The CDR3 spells CASRPGTGVAGQYF. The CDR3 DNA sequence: TGTGCCAGCAGACCCGGGACAGGGGTCGCGGGGCAGTACTTC.

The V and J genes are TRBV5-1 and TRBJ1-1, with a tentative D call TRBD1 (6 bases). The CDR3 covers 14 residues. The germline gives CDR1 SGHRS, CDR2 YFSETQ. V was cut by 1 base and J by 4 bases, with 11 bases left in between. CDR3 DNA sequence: TGCGCCAGCAGCTTGTCACAGGGCCCCACTGAAGCTTTCTTT. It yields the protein CASSLSQGPTEAFF.

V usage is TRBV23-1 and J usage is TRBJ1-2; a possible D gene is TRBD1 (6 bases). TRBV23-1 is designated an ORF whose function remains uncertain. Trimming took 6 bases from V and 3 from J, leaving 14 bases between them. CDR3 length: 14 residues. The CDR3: CASRNRQAHYGYTF. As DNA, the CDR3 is TGCGCCAGCAGAAATCGACAGGCCCACTATGGCTACACCTTC.

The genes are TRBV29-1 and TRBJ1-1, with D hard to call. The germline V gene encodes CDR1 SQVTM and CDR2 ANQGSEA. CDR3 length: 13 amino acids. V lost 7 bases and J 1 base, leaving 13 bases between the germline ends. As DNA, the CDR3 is TGCAGCGCCCAAACAGCTGAGAACACTGAAGCTTTCTTT. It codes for CSAQTAENTEAFF. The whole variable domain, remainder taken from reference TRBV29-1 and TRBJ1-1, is SAVISQKPSRDICQRGTSLTIQCQVDSQVTMMFWYRQQPGQSLTLIATANQGSEATYESGFVIDKFPISRPNLTFSTLTVSNMSPEDSSIYLCSAQTAENTEAFFGQGTRLTVV.

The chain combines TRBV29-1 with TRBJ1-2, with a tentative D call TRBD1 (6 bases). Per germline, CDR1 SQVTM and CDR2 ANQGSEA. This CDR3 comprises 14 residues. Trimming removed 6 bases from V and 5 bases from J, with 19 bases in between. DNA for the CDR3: TGCAGCGTGGGGCGACAGGAGATTGTATATGGCTACACCTTC. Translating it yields CSVGRQEIVYGYTF. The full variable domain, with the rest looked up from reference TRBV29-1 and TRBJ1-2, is SAVISQKPSRDICQRGTSLTIQCQVDSQVTMMFWYRQQPGQSLTLIATANQGSEATYESGFVIDKFPISRPNLTFSTLTVSNMSPEDSSIYLCSVGRQEIVYGYTFGSGTRLTVV.

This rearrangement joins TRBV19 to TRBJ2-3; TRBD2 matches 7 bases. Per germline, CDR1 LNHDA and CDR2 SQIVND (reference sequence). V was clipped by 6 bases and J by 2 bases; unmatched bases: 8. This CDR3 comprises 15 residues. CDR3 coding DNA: TGTGCCAGTAGAAATAGCGGGCGGATCACAGATACGCAGTATTTT. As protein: CASRNSGRITDTQYF.

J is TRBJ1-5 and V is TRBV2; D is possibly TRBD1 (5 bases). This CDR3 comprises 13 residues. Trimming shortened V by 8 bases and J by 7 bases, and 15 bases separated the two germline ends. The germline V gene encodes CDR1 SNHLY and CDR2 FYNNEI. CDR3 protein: CASWGGSGQPQHF. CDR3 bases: TGTGCCAGCTGGGGGGGTTCGGGACAGCCCCAGCATTTT.

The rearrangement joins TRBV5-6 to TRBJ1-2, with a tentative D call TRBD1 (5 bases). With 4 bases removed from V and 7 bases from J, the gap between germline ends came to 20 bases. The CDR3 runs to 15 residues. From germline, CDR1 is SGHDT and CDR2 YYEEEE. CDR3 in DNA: TGTGCCAGCAGCCAAAGGCGGGACCGCATAGGTGGCTACACCTTC. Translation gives CASSQRRDRIGGYTF.

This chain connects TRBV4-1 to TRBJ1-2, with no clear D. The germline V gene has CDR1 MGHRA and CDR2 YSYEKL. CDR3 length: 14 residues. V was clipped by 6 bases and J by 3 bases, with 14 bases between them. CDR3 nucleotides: TGCGCCAGCAGGAGGTGGATGTTCGACTATGGCTACACCTTC. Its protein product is CASRRWMFDYGYTF.

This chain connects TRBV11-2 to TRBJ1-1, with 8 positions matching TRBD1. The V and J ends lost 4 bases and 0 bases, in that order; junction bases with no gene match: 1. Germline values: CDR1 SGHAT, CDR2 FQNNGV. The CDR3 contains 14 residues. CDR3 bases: TGTGCCAGCAGCTGGGGACAGGTGAACACTGAAGCTTTCTTT. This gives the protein CASSWGQVNTEAFF.

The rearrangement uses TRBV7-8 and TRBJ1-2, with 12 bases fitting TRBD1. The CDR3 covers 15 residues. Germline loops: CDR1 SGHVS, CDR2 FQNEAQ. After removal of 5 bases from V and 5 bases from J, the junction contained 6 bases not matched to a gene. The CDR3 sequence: CASSQGTGGSYGYTF. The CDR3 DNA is TGTGCCAGCAGCCAAGGGACAGGGGGCTCTTATGGCTACACCTTC.

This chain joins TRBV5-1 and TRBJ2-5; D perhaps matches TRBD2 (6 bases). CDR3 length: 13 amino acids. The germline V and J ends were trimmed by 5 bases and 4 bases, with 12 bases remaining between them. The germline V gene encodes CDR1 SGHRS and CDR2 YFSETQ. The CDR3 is CASSRTSLETQYF. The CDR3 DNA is TGCGCCAGCAGTCGAACTAGCTTAGAGACCCAGTACTTC.

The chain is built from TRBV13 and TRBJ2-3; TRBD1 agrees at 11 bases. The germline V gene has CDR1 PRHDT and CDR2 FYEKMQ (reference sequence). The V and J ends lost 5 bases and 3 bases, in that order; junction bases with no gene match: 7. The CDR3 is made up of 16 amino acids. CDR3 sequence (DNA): TGTGCCAGCAGCCCGGCGGGACAGGGGGGAACAGATACGCAGTATTTT. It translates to CASSPAGQGGTDTQYF.

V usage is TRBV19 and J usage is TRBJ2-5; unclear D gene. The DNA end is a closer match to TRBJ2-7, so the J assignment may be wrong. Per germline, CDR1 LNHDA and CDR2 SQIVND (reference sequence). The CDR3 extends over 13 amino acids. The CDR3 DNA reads TGTGCCAGTAGTTCTTTCGAGAACTACGAGCAGTACTTC. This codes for CASSSFENYEQYF.

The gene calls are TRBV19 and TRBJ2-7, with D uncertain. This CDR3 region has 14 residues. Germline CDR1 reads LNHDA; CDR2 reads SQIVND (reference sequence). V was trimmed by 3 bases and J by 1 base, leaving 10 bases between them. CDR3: CASSMAVLSYEQYF. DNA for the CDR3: TGTGCCAGTAGTATGGCGGTCTTATCCTACGAGCAGTACTTC.

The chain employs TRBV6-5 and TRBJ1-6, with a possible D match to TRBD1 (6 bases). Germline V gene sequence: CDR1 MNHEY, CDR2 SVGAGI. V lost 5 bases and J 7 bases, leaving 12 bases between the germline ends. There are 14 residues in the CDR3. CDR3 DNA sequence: TGTGCCAGCAGTACAGGGTCTGGGAATTCACCCCTCCACTTT. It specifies CASSTGSGNSPLHF.

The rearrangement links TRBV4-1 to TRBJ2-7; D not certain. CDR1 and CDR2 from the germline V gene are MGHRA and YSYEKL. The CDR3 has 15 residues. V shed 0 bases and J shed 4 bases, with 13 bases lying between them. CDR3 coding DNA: TGCGCCAGCAGCCAAGATAGCACACCTAATTACGAGCAGTACTTC. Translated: CASSQDSTPNYEQYF.

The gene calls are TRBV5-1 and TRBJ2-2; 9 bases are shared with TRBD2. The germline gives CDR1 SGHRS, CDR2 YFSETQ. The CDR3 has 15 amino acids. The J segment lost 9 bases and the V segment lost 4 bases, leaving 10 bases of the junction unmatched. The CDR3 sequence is CASSRGREGFRELFF. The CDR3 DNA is TGCGCCAGCAGCCGTGGGCGGGAGGGTTTCCGGGAGCTGTTTTTT.

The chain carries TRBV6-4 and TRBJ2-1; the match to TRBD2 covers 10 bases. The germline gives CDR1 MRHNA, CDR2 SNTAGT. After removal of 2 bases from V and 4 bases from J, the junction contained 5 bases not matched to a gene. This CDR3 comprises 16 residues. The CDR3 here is CASSDSGGAGYNEQFF. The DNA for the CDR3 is TGTGCCAGCAGTGACAGCGGGGGGGCCGGGTACAATGAGCAGTTCTTC.